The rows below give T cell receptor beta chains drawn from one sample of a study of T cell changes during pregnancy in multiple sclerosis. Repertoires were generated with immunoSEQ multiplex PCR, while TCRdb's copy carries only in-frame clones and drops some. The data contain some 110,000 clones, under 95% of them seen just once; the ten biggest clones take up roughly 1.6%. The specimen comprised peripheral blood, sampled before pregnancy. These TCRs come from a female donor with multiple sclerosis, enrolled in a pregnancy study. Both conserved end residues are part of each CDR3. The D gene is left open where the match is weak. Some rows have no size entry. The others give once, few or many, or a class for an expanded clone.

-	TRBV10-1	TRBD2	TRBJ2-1	CASRGVAGFAYNEQFF	TGCGCCAGCAGGGGAGTAGCGGGTTTCGCCTACAATGAGCAGTTCTTC
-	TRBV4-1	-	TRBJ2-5	CASSLEAASLETQYF	TGCGCCAGCAGCCTAGAAGCGGCCAGCCTAGAGACCCAGTACTTC
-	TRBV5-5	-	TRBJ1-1	CASSLDTGGGTEAFF	TGTGCCAGCAGCTTGGATACAGGTGGGGGGACTGAAGCTTTCTTT
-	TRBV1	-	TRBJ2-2	CTSSQDRPSGGPRLDTGELFF	TGCACCAGCAGCCAAGATAGGCCCAGCGGGGGTCCACGCCTAGACACCGGAGAGCTGTTTTTT
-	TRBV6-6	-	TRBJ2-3	CASSYRAEVTDTQYF	TGTGCCAGCAGTTACCGCGCCGAAGTCACAGATACGCAGTATTTT
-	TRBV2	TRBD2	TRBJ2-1	CASSASGRAKNEQFF	TGTGCCAGCAGTGCTAGCGGGAGGGCAAAAAATGAGCAGTTCTTC
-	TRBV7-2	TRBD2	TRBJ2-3	CASSLTSGGADTQYF	TGTGCCAGCAGCCTGACTAGCGGGGGGGCAGATACGCAGTATTTT
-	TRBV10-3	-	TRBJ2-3	CAIRLGGSTDTQYF	TGTGCCATCCGACTCGGCGGTAGCACAGATACGCAGTATTTT
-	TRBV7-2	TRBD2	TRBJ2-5	CASSLVASGGTGTQYF	TGTGCCAGCAGCTTAGTTGCTAGCGGGGGGACGGGGACCCAGTACTTC
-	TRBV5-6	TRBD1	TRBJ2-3	CASSLLDREWGHTDTQYF	TGTGCCAGCAGCTTGCTAGACAGGGAGTGGGGGCACACAGATACGCAGTATTTT
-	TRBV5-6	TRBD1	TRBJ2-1	CASSANRGSSYNEQFF	TGTGCCAGCTCTGCTAACAGGGGGAGCTCCTACAATGAGCAGTTCTTC
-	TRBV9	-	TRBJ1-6	CASSVGQENSPLHF	TGTGCCAGCAGCGTAGGACAGGAAAATTCACCCCTCCACTTT
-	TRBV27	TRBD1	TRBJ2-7	CASSLSWDRATYEQYF	TGTGCCAGCAGTTTATCCTGGGACAGGGCTACCTACGAGCAGTACTTC
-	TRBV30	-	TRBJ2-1	CAWSVDGGSYNEQFF	TGTGCCTGGAGTGTAGACGGGGGATCCTACAATGAGCAGTTCTTC
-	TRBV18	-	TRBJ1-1	CASSPLKTTRNTEAFF	TGTGCCAGCTCACCCCTCAAGACGACAAGGAACACTGAAGCTTTCTTT
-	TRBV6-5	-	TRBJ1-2	CASDGRNYGYTF	TGTGCCAGCGACGGCAGGAACTATGGCTACACCTTC
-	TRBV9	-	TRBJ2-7	CASSVGDISYEQYF	TGTGCCAGCAGCGTAGGGGACATCTCCTACGAGCAGTACTTC
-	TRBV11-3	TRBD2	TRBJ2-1	CASSSKPTSGSLYNEQFF	TGTGCCAGCAGCTCCAAACCGACTAGCGGGAGTCTTTACAATGAGCAGTTCTTC
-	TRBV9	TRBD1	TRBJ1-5	CASSVGTGGSQPQHF	TGTGCCAGCAGCGTAGGGACAGGGGGAAGTCAGCCCCAGCATTTT
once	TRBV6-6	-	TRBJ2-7	CASSPYLGGEQYF	TGTGCCAGCAGTCCCTATCTGGGGGGCGAGCAGTACTTC
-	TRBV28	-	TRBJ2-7	CASSVIFPYEQYF	TGTGCCAGCAGTGTCATTTTTCCCTACGAGCAGTACTTC
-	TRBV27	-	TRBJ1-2	CASSLVPPSRSFHYGYTF	TGTGCCAGCAGTTTAGTACCTCCCTCCAGATCTTTTCACTATGGCTACACCTTC
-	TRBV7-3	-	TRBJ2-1	CASSPAYNEQFF	TGTGCCAGCAGCCCGGCCTACAATGAGCAGTTCTTC
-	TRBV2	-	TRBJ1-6	CASSEEGDSPLHF	TGTGCCAGCAGTGAAGAGGGGGATTCACCCCTCCACTTT
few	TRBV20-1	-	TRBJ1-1	CSVIVRDGAFF	TGCAGTGTCATAGTCCGGGATGGAGCTTTCTTT
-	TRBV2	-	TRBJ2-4	CASSEGGGPGGKNIQYF	TGTGCCAGCAGTGAAGGGGGGGGCCCCGGGGGGAAAAACATTCAGTACTTC
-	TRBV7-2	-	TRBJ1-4	CASSLDLGRVGEKLFF	TGTGCCAGCAGCTTAGATTTAGGCAGGGTTGGTGAAAAACTGTTTTTT
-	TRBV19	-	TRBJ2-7	CASSKVGGPPYEQYF	TGTGCCAGTAGTAAGGTCGGGGGGCCCCCCTACGAGCAGTACTTC
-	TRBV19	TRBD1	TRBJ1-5	CASSTQPNHGQGNQPQHF	TGTGCCAGTAGTACGCAACCAAACCATGGACAGGGAAATCAGCCCCAGCATTTT
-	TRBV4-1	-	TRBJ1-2	CASSPEGANYGYTF	TGCGCCAGCAGCCCGGAAGGGGCTAACTATGGCTACACCTTC
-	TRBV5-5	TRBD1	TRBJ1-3	CASSSDRLAGNTIYF	TGTGCCAGCAGCTCGGACAGGCTGGCGGGAAACACCATATATTTT
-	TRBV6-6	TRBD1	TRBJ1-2	CASSYRGLNYGYTF	TGTGCCAGCAGTTACAGGGGGCTTAACTATGGCTACACCTTC
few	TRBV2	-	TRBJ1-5	CASSSGQGSQPQHF	TGTGCCAGCAGCTCGGGACAAGGTAGTCAGCCCCAGCATTTT
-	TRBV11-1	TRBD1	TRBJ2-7	CASSQGQAYEQYF	TGTGCCAGCAGCCAGGGACAGGCGTACGAGCAGTACTTC
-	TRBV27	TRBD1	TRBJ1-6	CASSLLSRGVQSPLHF	TGTGCCAGCAGTTTACTTAGCAGGGGGGTCCAATCACCCCTCCACTTT
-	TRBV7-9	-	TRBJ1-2	CASSQGAGQLLWGYTF	TGTGCCAGCAGCCAAGGGGCAGGCCAACTCCTGTGGGGCTACACCTTC
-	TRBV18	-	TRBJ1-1	CASSPTLGNTEAFF	TGTGCCAGCTCACCGACTTTAGGAAACACTGAAGCTTTCTTT
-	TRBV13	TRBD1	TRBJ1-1	CASSPGPGQGNTEAFF	TGTGCCAGCAGCCCCGGCCCGGGACAGGGGAACACTGAAGCTTTCTTT
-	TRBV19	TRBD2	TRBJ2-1	CASSMVSGGRIEQFF	TGTGCCAGTAGTATGGTGTCGGGAGGGCGAATTGAGCAGTTCTTC
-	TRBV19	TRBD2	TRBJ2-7	CASRISGMAPYEQYF	TGTGCCAGTAGGATAAGCGGGATGGCCCCATACGAGCAGTACTTC
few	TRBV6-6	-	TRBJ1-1	CASSYSRVSTEAFF	TGTGCCAGCAGTTACAGCAGGGTTAGCACTGAAGCTTTCTTT
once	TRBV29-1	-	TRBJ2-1	CSGRKLSGVSYNEQFF	TGCAGCGGAAGAAAATTGAGTGGTGTATCCTACAATGAGCAGTTCTTC
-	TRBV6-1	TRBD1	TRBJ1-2	CASSPRTGYGYTF	TGTGCCAGCAGTCCTCGGACAGGATATGGCTACACCTTC
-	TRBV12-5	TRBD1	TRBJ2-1	CASGFSLGQGPANEQFF	TGTGCTAGTGGTTTCTCGTTAGGACAGGGTCCGGCCAATGAGCAGTTCTTC
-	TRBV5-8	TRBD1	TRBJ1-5	CASSSGQGALEPPQHF	TGTGCCAGCAGCTCGGGACAGGGGGCATTAGAGCCGCCCCAGCATTTT
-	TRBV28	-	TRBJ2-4	CASSPSFARAKNIQYF	TGTGCCAGCAGTCCAAGTTTCGCCAGGGCCAAAAACATTCAGTACTTC
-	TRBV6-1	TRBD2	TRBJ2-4	CASSGLAGGDIQYF	TGTGCCAGCAGTGGACTAGCGGGAGGCGACATTCAGTACTTC
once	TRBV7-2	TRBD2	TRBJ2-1	CASSRSGRGYNEQFF	TGTGCCAGCAGCCGCAGCGGGAGGGGATACAATGAGCAGTTCTTC
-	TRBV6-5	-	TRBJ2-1	CASSYEGTKQFF	TGTGCCAGCAGTTATGAGGGCACTAAACAGTTCTTC
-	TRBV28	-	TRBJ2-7	CASSGGGAPSYEQYF	TGTGCCAGCAGCGGCGGCGGGGCCCCCTCCTACGAGCAGTACTTC